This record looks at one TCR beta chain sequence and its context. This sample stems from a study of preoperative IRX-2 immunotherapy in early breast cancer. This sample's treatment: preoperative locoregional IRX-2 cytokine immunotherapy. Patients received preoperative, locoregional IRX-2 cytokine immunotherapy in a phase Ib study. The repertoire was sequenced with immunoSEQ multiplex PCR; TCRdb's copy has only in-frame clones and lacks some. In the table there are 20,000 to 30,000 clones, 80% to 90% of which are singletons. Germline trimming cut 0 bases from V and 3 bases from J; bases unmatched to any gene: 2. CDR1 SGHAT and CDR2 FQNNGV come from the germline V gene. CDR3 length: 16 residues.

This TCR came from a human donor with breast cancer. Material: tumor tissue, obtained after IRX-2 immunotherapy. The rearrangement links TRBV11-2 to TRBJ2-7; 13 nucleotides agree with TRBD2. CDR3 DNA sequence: TGTGCCAGCAGCTTAGAGGGACTAGCGGGACTCTACGAGCAGTACTTC. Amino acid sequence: CASSLEGLAGLYEQYF.